The 24 T cell receptor beta chains below all came from one sample that was sequenced in a study of blood T cell repertoires in COVID-19. Sequenced by immunoSEQ multiplex PCR; TCRdb stores in-frame clones only, minus some. The top ten clones hold 10% of a sample with approximately 200,000 clones, roughly 87% of them seen once. The sequenced material came from PBMCs or T cells enriched from blood (not recorded which). The receptors originated from a man aged 18 to 29 with acute COVID-19.

The V call is TRBV20-1, the J call TRBJ2-3; D gene ambiguous. CDR3 length: 11 residues. V lost 0 bases and J lost 4, with 2 bases in between. Germline V gene sequence: CDR1 DFQATT, CDR2 SNEGSKA (reference sequence). CDR3 nucleotide sequence: TGCAGTGCTAGAGACTCAGATACGCAGTATTTT. Translating gives CSARDSDTQYF.

This clone was counted only a few times. V is TRBV5-1 and J is TRBJ1-3; D gene uncertain. Trimming stripped 3 bases from V and 0 bases from J, with 13 bases between. This CDR3 contains 16 residues. Germline CDR1 is SGHRS and CDR2 is YFSETQ. The CDR3 reads CASSSVSGLSGNTIYF. The DNA of the CDR3 is TGCGCCAGCAGCTCAGTCTCTGGGCTCTCTGGAAACACCATATATTTT.

The gene calls are TRBV25-1 and TRBJ2-7; perhaps TRBD1 as D (6 bases). Trimming removed 3 bases at V and 1 base at J, with 13 bases between. This CDR3 contains 15 residues. Looked up from germline, CDR1 is MGHDK and CDR2 is SYGVNS. In DNA form, the CDR3 reads TGTGCCAGCAGTGAGATCCAGGGGCTTTCCTACGAGCAGTACTTC. Translated: CASSEIQGLSYEQYF.

The rearrangement joins TRBV30 to TRBJ2-1; TRBD2 agrees at 8 bases. The CDR3 covers 16 residues. CDR1 is GTSNPN, CDR2 SVGIG, per germline (reference sequence). Trimming removed 0 bases from V and 4 bases from J; junction bases left unmatched: 8. The CDR3 DNA follows: TGTGCCTGGAGTGTACGAGCTAGCGGGTTTTACAATGAGCAGTTCTTC. Its protein product is CAWSVRASGFYNEQFF.

The chain couples TRBV7-2 to TRBJ1-2, with TRBD1 matching 7 bases. V shed 1 base and J 8 bases; nucleotides not matched to a gene: 16. Germline V gene data show CDR1 as SGHTA and CDR2 as FQGNSA. The CDR3 is 17 residues long. The CDR3 here is CASSLDLATGNVGGYTF. In nucleotides, the CDR3 is TGTGCCAGCAGCTTAGACTTGGCGACAGGGAACGTAGGAGGCTACACCTTC.

The CDR3 DNA reads as TGCGCCAGCAGCCAAGGCATGGCACGGGGCAGGGGTTCACCCCTCCACTTT. Translation gives CASSQGMARGRGSPLHF. The chain links TRBV4-1 to TRBJ1-6, with D possibly TRBD1 on 6 matching bases. The CDR3 loop spans 17 amino acids. Germline lookup yields CDR1 MGHRA and CDR2 YSYEKL. V was cut by 1 base and J by 9 bases, with 19 bases left in between.

The J gene is TRBJ2-2, the V gene TRBV25-1; the D gene is possibly TRBD1 (6 bases). Per the germline V gene, CDR1 is MGHDK and CDR2 is SYGVNS. V lost 6 bases to trimming and J lost 0 bases, with 14 bases between them. CDR3 length: 16 residues. The CDR3 region is CASRPTGRSNTGELFF. The CDR3 DNA reads TGTGCCAGCAGGCCTACAGGGAGATCGAACACCGGGGAGCTGTTTTTT.

This clone was picked up one time. The chain is built from TRBV18 and TRBJ2-2; tentatively, D is TRBD1 (6 bases). With 4 bases removed from V and 5 bases from J, the gap between germline ends came to 20 bases. The CDR3 spans 17 residues. The germline V gene has CDR1 KGHSH and CDR2 LQKENI. CDR3 sequence: CASSLPNRVRGTGELFF. The CDR3 DNA reads as TGTGCCAGCTCACTACCCAACAGGGTCCGGGGAACCGGGGAGCTGTTTTTT.

The chain has TRBV12-3 or TRBV12-4 and TRBJ2-3; 7 nucleotides agree with TRBD1. There are 12 residues in the CDR3. With 6 bases clipped from V and 12 bases from J, the junction kept 9 bases outside the gene matches. Here the CDR3 DNA reads TGTGCCAGCAGGAAAAGCGACAGGGAACAGTATTTT. It codes for CASRKSDREQYF.

The chain employs TRBV15 and TRBJ2-5; 7 bases line up with TRBD2. This CDR3 spans 16 amino acids. In germline, CDR1 is LNHNV, CDR2 YYDKDF (reference sequence). V lost 7 bases, J lost 2 bases, and 13 bases stayed unmatched. The CDR3 nucleotides read TGTGCCACCAAAAGGAGGGGAGGGTCCATACAAGAGACCCAGTACTTC. Translating gives CATKRRGGSIQETQYF.

The rearrangement links TRBV3-1 (or the pseudogene TRBV3-2) to TRBJ1-1; TRBD1 matches at 8 bases. The germline V gene encodes CDR1 LGHDT and CDR2 YNNKEL (reference sequence). V dropped 10 bases and J dropped 5; count of bases not matched to a gene: 12. This CDR3 contains 14 residues. CDR3 coding DNA: TGTGCCACTGGGACAGGAAGACAAGGTACTGAAGCTTTCTTT. This gives the protein CATGTGRQGTEAFF.

The chain links TRBV11-2 to TRBJ2-7, with TRBD1 matching over 7 bases. The germline V gene has CDR1 SGHAT and CDR2 FQNNGV. After removal of 5 bases from V and 3 bases from J, the junction contained 13 bases not matched to a gene. This CDR3 is built from 16 residues. The CDR3 loop is CASSPLTGKSFYEQYF. The CDR3 DNA follows: TGTGCCAGCAGCCCCCTGACAGGGAAGTCTTTCTACGAGCAGTACTTC.

The rearrangement links TRBV19 to TRBJ1-2; D gene uncertain. V lost 9 bases and J lost 7, with 9 bases in between. Per the germline V gene, CDR1 is LNHDA and CDR2 is SQIVND (reference sequence). The CDR3 is 10 residues long. As DNA, the CDR3 is TGTGCCAGCAAGCCTGCTGGCTACACCTTC. Translated, it gives CASKPAGYTF.

The V call is TRBV2, the J call TRBJ1-6; D gene uncertain. The V end lost 2 bases, the J end lost 8 bases, and 13 bases lay between the germline ends. The CDR3 has 15 residues. Germline V gives CDR1 SNHLY, CDR2 FYNNEI. The CDR3 loop reads CASSEKWSVYSPLHF. CDR3 coding DNA: TGTGCCAGCAGTGAAAAGTGGTCAGTTTATTCACCCCTCCACTTT.

This clone appeared once. The rearrangement uses TRBV7-8 and TRBJ1-5, with D maybe TRBD1 (6 bases). This CDR3 is 17 amino acids long. In germline, CDR1 is SGHVS, CDR2 FQNEAQ. Trimming removed 3 bases at V and 4 bases at J, with 19 bases between. The CDR3 sequence: CASSFTRVDSRNQPQHF. CDR3 coding DNA: TGTGCCAGCAGCTTTACAAGGGTGGACAGCAGGAATCAGCCCCAGCATTTT.

The genes are TRBV28 and TRBJ2-7; 7 bases fit TRBD2. The CDR3 runs 15 residues. The germline V gene has CDR1 MDHEN and CDR2 SYDVKM. Trimming removed 3 bases from V and 1 base from J; junction bases left unmatched: 6. CDR3 region: CASSFSGGGSYEQYF. In DNA form, the CDR3 reads TGTGCCAGCAGTTTCTCGGGAGGTGGATCCTACGAGCAGTACTTC.

The genes are TRBV5-1 and TRBJ1-1; 7 nucleotides agree with TRBD1. This CDR3 contains 16 residues. Germline-derived CDR1 and CDR2 are SGHRS and YFSETQ. With 4 bases clipped from V and 0 bases from J, the junction kept 9 bases outside the gene matches. CDR3 sequence reads: CASSTTGTFMNTEAFF. As DNA, the CDR3 is TGCGCCAGCAGCACGACAGGGACCTTCATGAACACTGAAGCTTTCTTT.

The V and J genes are TRBV20-1 and TRBJ2-7; TRBD2 matches 10 bases. The trim removed 3 bases at V and 0 bases at J, leaving 14 bases unmatched. The CDR3 is 18 residues long. Germline V lookup: CDR1 DFQATT, CDR2 SNEGSKA (reference sequence). CDR3 bases: TGCAGTGCTAGTACGCTAGCGGGAGCCCTCCCCACCTCCTACGAGCAGTACTTC. Translated: CSASTLAGALPTSYEQYF.

The chain combines TRBV24-1 with TRBJ1-2, with 8 bases that match TRBD1. The CDR3 spans 14 residues. The germline gives CDR1 KGHDR, CDR2 SFDVKD. V trimming: 4 bases; J trimming: 4 bases; junction bases outside the gene matches: 4. CDR3 bases: TGTGCCACCAGTGAAAAGACAGGGGTCTATGGCTACACCTTC. Translation gives CATSEKTGVYGYTF.

V and J are TRBV23-1 and TRBJ2-5, with D possibly matching TRBD1 (5 bases). TRBV23-1 has ORF status, its function being uncertain. V lost 4 bases, J lost 2 bases, and 20 bases lay in between. The CDR3 loop spans 17 amino acids. CDR3: CASSPLDSDSFQETQYF. The CDR3 DNA reads as TGCGCCAGCAGTCCCCTAGATTCAGACAGCTTTCAAGAGACCCAGTACTTC.

The chain recombines TRBV28 with TRBJ2-1, with a possible D match to TRBD2 (7 bases). V was trimmed by 4 bases and J by 9 bases, leaving 22 bases between them. There are 16 residues in the CDR3. Germline V lookup: CDR1 MDHEN, CDR2 SYDVKM. The CDR3 region has the DNA TGTGCCAGCAGTTCCCCTAGGGGGGGGTCCCATAGTGAGCAGTTCTTC. Translation gives CASSSPRGGSHSEQFF.

The V and J genes are TRBV19 and TRBJ1-1; 9 nucleotides agree with TRBD1. CDR1 is LNHDA, CDR2 SQIVND, per germline (reference sequence). The CDR3 loop spans 14 amino acids. With 4 bases clipped from V and 10 bases from J, the junction kept 10 bases outside the gene matches. DNA for the CDR3: TGTGCCAGTAGTAAACCGGGACAGGGAATTAGAGCTTTCTTT. Amino acids: CASSKPGQGIRAFF.

This clone was recorded a few times. The chain carries TRBV9 and TRBJ2-1; TRBD2 matches at 10 bases. Losses at the gene ends were 4 bases for V and 0 bases for J; bases not matched to a gene: 16. The germline V gene has CDR1 SGDLS and CDR2 YYNGEE. This CDR3 comprises 20 residues. DNA of the CDR3: TGTGCCAGCAGCCCTCGGGGGGGGGCCATAGCGGGAGGCTCCTACAATGAGCAGTTCTTC. Translated, it gives CASSPRGGAIAGGSYNEQFF.

This clone was recorded once. The chain employs TRBV4-3 and TRBJ1-1, with D tentatively TRBD1 (5 bases). CDR1 LGHNA and CDR2 YSLEER come from the germline V gene. The CDR3 sequence is 15 residues long. Trimming cost V 2 bases and J 1 base, with 11 bases left between them. This chain's CDR3 is CASSQLVTGNTEAFF. In DNA form, the CDR3 reads TGCGCCAGCAGCCAACTTGTTACAGGGAACACTGAAGCTTTCTTT.